This T cell receptor (beta chain) was identified during a study of response to subunit inactivated influenza vaccine. CDR3 length: 17 residues. Germline V gene lookup returns CDR1 SGHTA and CDR2 FQGNSA. The V segment lost 1 base and the J segment 1 base; nucleotides outside the gene matches: 5. TCRdb ran MiXCR on the RT-PCR reads and lists one entry per CDR3 protein. Of hundreds of thousands of distinct CDR3 sequences listed, about a tenth were seen once; the top ten hold 9.5% to 15%. This TCR came from a man in his fifties or sixties who received an inactivated influenza vaccine. This rearrangement joins TRBV7-2 to TRBJ2-3; 10 bases line up with TRBD2. Sequencing was performed on PBMCs from blood, taken about 40 days after vaccination. The CDR3 nucleotides are TGTGCCAGCAGCTTAGTAGCGGGAGGTGGGGGCACAGATACGCAGTATTTT. Its translation: CASSLVAGGGGTDTQYF.